The count of the clone carrying this T cell receptor beta chain is one. At one end the junction does not follow the germline gene, possibly because of a read error. The germline gives CDR1 MNHEY, CDR2 SVGEGT. The CDR3 is made up of 12 amino acids. The source of the sample is a study of blood T cell repertoires in COVID-19. TCRdb keeps only in-frame clones here, not all; method: immunoSEQ multiplex PCR. This table has around 94,000 clones, approximately 86% appearing once. The Seattle patients joined while their infection was active and were tracked longitudinally afterward. Sequenced input: peripheral blood. The TCR comes from a woman in her forties or fifties with COVID-19, enrolled during active disease. V usage is TRBV6-2 or TRBV6-3 and J usage is TRBJ2-1; D is uncertain. CDR3 region: CASSYRAALSVF. In DNA, the CDR3 is TGTGCCAGCAGTTACCGAGCCGCTCTCTCGGTCTTC.